This is a list of T cell receptor beta chains from one sample in a study of blood T cell repertoires in COVID-19. Sequencing used immunoSEQ multiplex PCR; TCRdb keeps in-frame clones, though not all of them. The data show about 80,000 clones, around 90% seen once. The sequenced sample consisted of peripheral blood. Receptor source: an elderly woman with active or convalescent COVID-19. The CDR3 runs from the conserved cysteine through the conserved F or W.

V gene	J gene	CDR3 protein
TRBV6-2/TRBV6-3	TRBJ2-3	CASSYEAGTDTQYF
TRBV28	TRBJ2-2	CASTSIWTGGTGELFF
TRBV18	TRBJ1-4	CASSPGQAWNEKLFF
TRBV29-1	TRBJ1-5	CSVELGSGNQPQHF
TRBV27	TRBJ2-2	CASSSGGRGRTGELFF
TRBV3-1/TRBV3-2	TRBJ2-5	CASSGPLTQYF
TRBV7-3	TRBJ2-7	CASSTYQGNEQYF
TRBV10-2	TRBJ2-7	CASSVGSSYEQYF
TRBV28	TRBJ2-5	CASTTGLAGEQETQYF
TRBV5-6	TRBJ2-1	CASSLPEILAEQFF
TRBV5-4	TRBJ2-1	CASSLGGGPYNEQFF
TRBV29-1	TRBJ2-6	CSVEKGQGASGANVLTF
TRBV19	TRBJ1-1	CASSRGRQRGRGKTEAFF
TRBV28	TRBJ1-2	CASSLWGQTYGYTF
TRBV12-3/TRBV12-4	TRBJ1-2	CASSLGREGGYTF
TRBV19	TRBJ2-7	CASSSTGDSSYEQYF
TRBV4-3	TRBJ2-7	CASSQELGRISSYEQYF
TRBV23-1	TRBJ1-3	CASSQGPTLSSGNTIYF
TRBV29-1	TRBJ2-3	CSVEFPGKDTQYF
TRBV5-1	TRBJ2-2	CASSLGQGDTGELFF